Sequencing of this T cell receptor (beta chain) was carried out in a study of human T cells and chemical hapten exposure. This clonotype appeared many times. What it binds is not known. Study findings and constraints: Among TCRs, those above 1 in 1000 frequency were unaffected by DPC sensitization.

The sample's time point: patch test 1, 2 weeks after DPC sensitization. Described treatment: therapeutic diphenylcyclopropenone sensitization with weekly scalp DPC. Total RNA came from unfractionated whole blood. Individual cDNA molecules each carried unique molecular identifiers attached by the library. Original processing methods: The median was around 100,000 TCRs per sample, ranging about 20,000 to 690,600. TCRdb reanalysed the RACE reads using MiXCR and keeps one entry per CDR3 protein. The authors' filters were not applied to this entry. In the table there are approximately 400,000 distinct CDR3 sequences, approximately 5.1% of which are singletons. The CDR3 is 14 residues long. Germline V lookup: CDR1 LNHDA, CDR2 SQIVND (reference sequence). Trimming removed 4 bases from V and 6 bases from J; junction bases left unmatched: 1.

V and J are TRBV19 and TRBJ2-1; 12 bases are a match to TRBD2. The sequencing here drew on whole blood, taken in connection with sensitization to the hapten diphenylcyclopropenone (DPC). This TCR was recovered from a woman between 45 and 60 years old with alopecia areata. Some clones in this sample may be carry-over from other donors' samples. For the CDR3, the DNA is TGTGCCAGTAGTACTAGCGGGGGGGTCAATGAGCAGTTCTTC. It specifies CASSTSGGVNEQFF.